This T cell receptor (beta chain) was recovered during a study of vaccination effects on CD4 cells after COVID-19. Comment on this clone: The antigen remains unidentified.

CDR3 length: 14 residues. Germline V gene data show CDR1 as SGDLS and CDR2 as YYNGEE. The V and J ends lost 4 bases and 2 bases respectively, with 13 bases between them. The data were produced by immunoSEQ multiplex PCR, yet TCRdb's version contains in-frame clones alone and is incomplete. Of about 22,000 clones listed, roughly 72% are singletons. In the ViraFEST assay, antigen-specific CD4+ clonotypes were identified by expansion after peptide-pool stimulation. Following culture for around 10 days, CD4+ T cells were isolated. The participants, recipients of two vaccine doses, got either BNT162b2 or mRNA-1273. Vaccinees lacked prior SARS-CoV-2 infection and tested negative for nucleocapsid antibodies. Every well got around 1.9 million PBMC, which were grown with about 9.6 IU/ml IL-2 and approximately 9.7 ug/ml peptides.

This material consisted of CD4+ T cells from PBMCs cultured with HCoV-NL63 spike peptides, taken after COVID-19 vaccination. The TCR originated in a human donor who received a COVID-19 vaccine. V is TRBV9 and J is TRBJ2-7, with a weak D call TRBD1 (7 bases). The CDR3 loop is CASSPRGEAYEQYF. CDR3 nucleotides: TGTGCCAGCAGCCCCAGGGGGGAGGCCTACGAGCAGTACTTC.